A selection of T cell receptor beta chains follows, all from one sample in a study of synovial regulatory T cells in juvenile arthritis. TCRdb's table, derived via immunoSEQ multiplex PCR, lists solely in-frame clones and lacks some. The listing contains about 10,000 clones. The sequenced material came from Treg cells from blood. These receptor sequences come from a donor aged 2-30 years with juvenile idiopathic arthritis. The CDR3 runs from the conserved cysteine through the conserved F or W.

V gene	CDR3 length	J gene	CDR3 protein
TRBV10-3	13	TRBJ2-7	CAISPGQGYEQYF
TRBV6-5	14	TRBJ2-7	CASSYLESFDEQYF
TRBV4-1	15	TRBJ1-4	CASSQEWQNNEKLFF
TRBV6-4	13	TRBJ2-4	CAKPVLAKNIQYF
TRBV5-8	15	TRBJ2-7	CASSLIRGQRYEQYF
TRBV5-5	15	TRBJ2-1	CASSFPAFSYNEQFF
TRBV11-2	16	TRBJ1-3	CASSLGTAISGNTIYF
TRBV4-3	16	TRBJ2-7	CASTPLPRGESYEQYF
TRBV18	12	TRBJ2-2	CASSGDTGELFF
TRBV6-5	14	TRBJ2-7	CASSYSTGVYEQYF
TRBV19	15	TRBJ2-1	CASSMVLAGVSEQFF
TRBV19	12	TRBJ1-2	CASSGRGYGYTF
TRBV5-1	13	TRBJ1-3	CASSLEGGNTIYF
TRBV5-1	12	TRBJ1-6	CASSLEDSPLHF
TRBV5-4	15	TRBJ2-7	CASSLGDRGFYEQYF
TRBV4-3	15	TRBJ1-2	CASSPTKGAPYGYTF
TRBV4-3	15	TRBJ2-7	CASSHQWTGVDEQYF
TRBV5-8	12	TRBJ1-2	CASSLVLRGYTF
TRBV7-2	15	TRBJ1-4	CASSLSGTGIVKLFF
TRBV6-6	16	TRBJ1-6	CASSYSPDSFNSPLHF
TRBV20-1	9	TRBJ1-1	CSVDTEAFF
TRBV19	15	TRBJ1-2	CASSIGPLLVYGYTF
TRBV5-6	17	TRBJ1-4	CASSLAPGQVPNEKLFF